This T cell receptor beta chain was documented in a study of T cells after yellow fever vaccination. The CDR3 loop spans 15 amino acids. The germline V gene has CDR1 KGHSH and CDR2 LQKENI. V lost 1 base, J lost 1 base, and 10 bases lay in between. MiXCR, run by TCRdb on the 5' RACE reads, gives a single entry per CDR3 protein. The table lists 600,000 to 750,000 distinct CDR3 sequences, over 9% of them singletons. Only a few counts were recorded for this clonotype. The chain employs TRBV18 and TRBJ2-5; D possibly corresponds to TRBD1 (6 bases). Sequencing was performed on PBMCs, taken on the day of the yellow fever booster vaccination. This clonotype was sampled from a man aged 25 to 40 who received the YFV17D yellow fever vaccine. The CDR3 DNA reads TGTGCCAGCTCACCACAAGGACAGCTCCAAGAGACCCAGTACTTC. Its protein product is CASSPQGQLQETQYF.